This TCR beta chain appears in the sequencing data of a study of patients and donors after allogeneic stem cell transplantation. Via MiXCR, TCRdb re-called the RT-PCR reads, giving one row per CDR3 protein. The sample lists 90,000 to 120,000 distinct CDR3 sequences, roughly 35% occurring once. The germline V gene has CDR1 KGHDR and CDR2 SFDVKD. Trimming took off 0 bases at V and 8 bases at J, with 10 bases between the two ends. The CDR3 covers 13 residues. This clonotype was observed a handful of times. The sequencing sample was made of blood, either unsorted or a sorted T cell fraction (not recorded which). The chain couples TRBV24-1 to TRBJ2-7, with D unclear. The source is a human donor who was either an allogeneic HSCT recipient or a stem cell or donor lymphocyte infusion donor (not recorded which). It is not recorded whose cells these are; they may come from a transplant donor. The CDR3 nucleotides read TGTGCCACCAGTGATTTGAACGAGGACCAGCAGTACTTC. Protein: CATSDLNEDQQYF.